Presented here are 7 T cell receptor beta chains from one specimen sequenced in a study of regulatory T cells in long-lasting Graves disease. With iRepertoire HTBI primers and Arm-PCR of CDR3 regions, TCR beta libraries were built. TCRdb independently ran MiXCR on the multiplex PCR reads; one entry per CDR3 protein. Among fewer than 650,000 distinct CDR3 sequences, around 16% were seen once, and the ten largest hold 12%. Stated time point: newly diagnosed GD, antithyroid drugs for less than 3 months. PBMC RNA was the source of the TCR library. The data also belong to a second study, concerning T cells in Graves' hyperthyroidism and ophthalmopathy.

This material consisted of peripheral blood mononuclear cells (PBMCs), taken at new diagnosis, from a patient treated with antithyroid drugs. These receptors all stem from a man between 18 and 29 years old with Graves disease.

The chain links TRBV7-9 to TRBJ2-1; D remains unclear. Germline values: CDR1 SEHNR, CDR2 FQNEAQ (reference sequence). This CDR3 is built from 11 residues. Trimming pared 6 bases from V and 9 bases from J, leaving 9 bases between. Here the CDR3 DNA reads TGTGCCAGCAGGTCCACCGTTGAGCAGTTCTTC. Protein: CASRSTVEQFF.

On this clonotype itself: This sequence may be a read error, since a much larger clone differs from it by one base. J is TRBJ2-3 and V is TRBV11-2; D is possibly TRBD1 (6 bases). The CDR3 extends over 12 amino acids. Germline values: CDR1 SGHAT, CDR2 FQNNGV. Here the CDR3 reads CAGSLEGVTQYF. For the CDR3, the DNA is TGTGCCGGCAGCTTAGAGGGGGTCACGCAGTATTTT.

This chain links TRBV27 with TRBJ2-1, with 11 bases matching TRBD2. The CDR3 has 15 residues. CDR1 and CDR2 (germline): MNHEY, SMNVEV (reference sequence). V lost 8 bases to trimming and J lost 7 bases; unmatched junction nucleotides: 10. Here the CDR3 reads CASRLLAGGSNEQFF. In DNA form, the CDR3 reads TGTGCCAGCCGACTTCTAGCGGGAGGAAGTAATGAGCAGTTCTTC.

The CDR3 region is CASSQGGSSYNSPLHF. CDR3 coding DNA: TGTGCCAGCAGCCAAGGAGGGAGCTCCTATAATTCACCCCTCCACTTT. The chain links TRBV3-1 to TRBJ1-6; D not certain. The germline V gene encodes CDR1 LGHDT and CDR2 YNNKEL (reference sequence). The CDR3 spans 16 residues. The V gene lost 1 base and the J gene lost 0 bases, with 7 bases spanning the gap.

This clonotype has a handful of counts. The chain employs TRBV5-1 and TRBJ1-1; D not resolved. Trimming removed 0 bases from V and 1 base from J, with 13 bases in between. The CDR3 is 16 residues long. CDR1 and CDR2 from the germline V gene are SGHRS and YFSETQ. The CDR3 coding sequence is TGCGCCAGCAGCTTGGTTGCTTTAGACACGAACACTGAAGCTTTCTTT. It codes for CASSLVALDTNTEAFF.

This clonotype was detected many times. The chain is built from TRBV20-1 and TRBJ2-7; 8 bases map to TRBD1. With 5 bases clipped from V and 6 bases from J, the junction kept 18 bases outside the gene matches. This CDR3 contains 16 residues. Germline V gene sequence: CDR1 DFQATT, CDR2 SNEGSKA (reference sequence). The CDR3 nucleotides are TGCAGTGCTGAAACCCTTCGGACAGGGACGTTCGGCGAGCAGTACTTC. Translating gives CSAETLRTGTFGEQYF.

In this sample, this clonotype turned up many times. The chain has TRBV27 and TRBJ2-3, with 7 bases fitting TRBD1. There are 16 residues in the CDR3. Germline V gene data show CDR1 as MNHEY and CDR2 as SMNVEV (reference sequence). V gave up 2 bases and J gave up 4 bases; unmatched junction bases: 9. The CDR3 here is CASSLDGDRVADTQYF. CDR3 nucleotides: TGTGCCAGCAGTTTAGATGGAGACAGGGTTGCAGATACGCAGTATTTT.